A selection of T cell receptor beta chains follows, all from one sample in a study of shared clonotypes between healthy human individuals. Clones were read by immunoSEQ multiplex PCR, and TCRdb kept only the in-frame ones, dropping some. The profile shows approximately 640,000 clones, less than 95% of them singletons. Sample: memory CD8+ T cells from PBMCs. The receptors were gathered from a man aged 18 to 29 in good health. Some clones in this sample may be carry-over from other donors' samples. Each CDR3 is given with its conserved first and last residue. The D gene is left open where the match is weak. A row's size may be missing; if present it is once, few, many or a size class.

NA	TRBV10-3	many	TRBJ2-7	TGTGCCATCAGTGAGTCGATGGTCTCCAACGACGCCTACGAGCAGTACTTC	CAISESMVSNDAYEQYF
NA	TRBV27	NA	TRBJ2-2	TGTGCCAGCAGTCGGAGAAGCGGGTCTACCGGGGAGCTGTTTTTT	CASSRRSGSTGELFF
TRBD2	TRBV29-1	NA	TRBJ2-1	TGCAGCGTTGCTGGTCTAGCGGAATCGAGCTCCTACAATGAGCAGTTCTTC	CSVAGLAESSSYNEQFF
NA	TRBV7-9	NA	TRBJ1-3	TGTGCCAGCAGCGGTCTCACAGGGCTCTCTGGAAACACCATATATTTT	CASSGLTGLSGNTIYF
TRBD2	TRBV9	once	TRBJ2-1	TGTGCCAGCAGCGCCAGTAGCGGGACCAATGAGCAGTTCTTC	CASSASSGTNEQFF
NA	TRBV14	NA	TRBJ2-1	TGTGCCAGCAGCCAACGGAAGATAAGTATAGTGGGTGAGCAGTTCTTC	CASSQRKISIVGEQFF
NA	TRBV28	NA	TRBJ1-5	TGTGCCAGCAGGTACATGAGGAGCAATCAGCCCCAGCATTTT	CASRYMRSNQPQHF
NA	TRBV10-2	NA	TRBJ2-7	TGCGCCAGCAGAGGGTTCGAGGAGCAGTACTTC	CASRGFEEQYF
NA	TRBV19	few	TRBJ1-2	TGTGCCAGTAGTGAGGGGATCTATGGCTACACCTTC	CASSEGIYGYTF
NA	TRBV7-6	NA	TRBJ1-4	TGTGCCAGCAGCTTAATGACAGCAACTAATGAAAAACTGTTTTTT	CASSLMTATNEKLFF
NA	TRBV11-2	NA	TRBJ2-5	TGTGCCAGCAGCTTAGGGTACAGGGTTCAGGAGACCCAGTACTTC	CASSLGYRVQETQYF
NA	TRBV19	NA	TRBJ1-2	TGTGCCAGTAGTATTCTTAAGGCCCGCGAGTTGTTCAGCTTTCACTATGGCTACACCTTC	CASSILKARELFSFHYGYTF
NA	TRBV25-1	NA	TRBJ2-1	TGTGCCAGCAGTTTGATCGCGCAATCCTACAATGAGCAGTTCTTC	CASSLIAQSYNEQFF
TRBD1	TRBV5-1	NA	TRBJ2-7	TGCGCCAGCAGCTTACCGACAGGGAAAGGCTACGAGCAGTACTTC	CASSLPTGKGYEQYF
TRBD2	TRBV9	NA	TRBJ2-1	TGTGCCAGCAGCGCATCAGCGGGAGGGGTCTACAATGAGCAGTTCTTC	CASSASAGGVYNEQFF
NA	TRBV9	once	TRBJ1-2	TGTGCCAGCAGCGTAGGTGGGGGTCTCAACTATGGCTACACCTTC	CASSVGGGLNYGYTF
NA	TRBV28	NA	TRBJ2-3	TGTGCCAGCAAGGGAGGCCAGACTCTCACAGATACGCAGTATTTT	CASKGGQTLTDTQYF
NA	TRBV6-1	NA	TRBJ2-2	TGTGCCAGCAGTGAGGAGGCCCCTTCGAACACCGGGGAGCTGTTTTTT	CASSEEAPSNTGELFF
NA	TRBV5-1	NA	TRBJ2-3	TGCGCCAGCAGCCTCTACTGGACTAGCACAGATACGCAGTATTTT	CASSLYWTSTDTQYF
NA	TRBV4-1	NA	TRBJ2-1	TGCGCCAGCAGCCAAGATAGGCACCTCGCCTACAATGAGCAGTTCTTC	CASSQDRHLAYNEQFF
TRBD2	TRBV7-3	once	TRBJ2-1	TGTGCCAGCAGCTTAACGACACTAGCGGGAGGGCCGAATGAGCAGTTCTTC	CASSLTTLAGGPNEQFF
NA	TRBV29-1	NA	TRBJ2-7	TGCAGCGTTGAGAGTCAGAACACCTACGAGCAGTACTTC	CSVESQNTYEQYF